This paragraph covers one T cell receptor beta chain sequence. Its antigen is not known. The authors used template switching to add a universal primer site and gave cDNA unique molecular identifiers. MiXCR, run by TCRdb on the 5' RACE reads, gives a single entry per CDR3 protein. The data show around 1.7 million distinct CDR3 sequences, with about 32% seen just once and roughly 0.3% held by the top ten. This sample was included in a study of identical twins. Study conclusions and caveats: Out-of-frame alpha sequences that twins shared showed excess low generation probability.

Among all donors, each was a healthy Caucasian. The origin of this receptor is a newborn girl in good health. Sequenced: cord blood.

CDR3 amino acids: CASSLGKVTSGVTDTQYF. DNA for the CDR3: TGCGCCAGCAGCTTGGGTAAAGTGACTAGCGGGGTAACAGATACGCAGTATTTT. This chain joins TRBV5-1 and TRBJ2-3; 11 nucleotides align to TRBD2. With 0 bases clipped from V and 3 bases from J, the junction kept 9 bases outside the gene matches. Germline-derived CDR1 and CDR2 are SGHRS and YFSETQ. This CDR3 comprises 18 residues.